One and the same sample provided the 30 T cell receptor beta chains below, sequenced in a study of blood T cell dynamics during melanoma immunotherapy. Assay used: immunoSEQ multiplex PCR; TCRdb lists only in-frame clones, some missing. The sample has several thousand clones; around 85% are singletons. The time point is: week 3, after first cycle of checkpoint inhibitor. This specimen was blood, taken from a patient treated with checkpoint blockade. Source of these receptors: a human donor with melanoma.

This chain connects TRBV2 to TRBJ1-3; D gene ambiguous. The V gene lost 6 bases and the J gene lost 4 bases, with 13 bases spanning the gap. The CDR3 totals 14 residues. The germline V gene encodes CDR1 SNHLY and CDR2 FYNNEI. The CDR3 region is CASRGDLRGNTIYF. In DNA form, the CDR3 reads TGTGCCAGCAGGGGAGACTTACGGGGAAACACCATATATTTT.

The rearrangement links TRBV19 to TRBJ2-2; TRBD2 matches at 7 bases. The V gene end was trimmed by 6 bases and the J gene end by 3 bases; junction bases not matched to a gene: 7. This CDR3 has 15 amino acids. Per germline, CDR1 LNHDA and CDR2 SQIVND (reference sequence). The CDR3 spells CASRGLADYTGELFF. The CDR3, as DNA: TGTGCCAGTAGGGGGCTAGCGGACTACACCGGGGAGCTGTTTTTT.

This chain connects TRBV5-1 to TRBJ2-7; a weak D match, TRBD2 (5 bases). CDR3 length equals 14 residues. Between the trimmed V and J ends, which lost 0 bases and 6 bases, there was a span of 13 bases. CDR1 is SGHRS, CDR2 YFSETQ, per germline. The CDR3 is CASSLGGSRLEQYF. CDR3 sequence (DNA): TGCGCCAGCAGCTTGGGAGGGAGTCGCCTCGAGCAGTACTTC. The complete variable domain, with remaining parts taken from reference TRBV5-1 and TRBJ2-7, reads KAGVTQTPRYLIKTRGQQVTLSCSPISGHRSVSWYQQTPGQGLQFLFEYFSETQRNKGNFPGRFSGRQFSNSRSEMNVSTLELGDSALYLCASSLGGSRLEQYFGPGTRLTVT.

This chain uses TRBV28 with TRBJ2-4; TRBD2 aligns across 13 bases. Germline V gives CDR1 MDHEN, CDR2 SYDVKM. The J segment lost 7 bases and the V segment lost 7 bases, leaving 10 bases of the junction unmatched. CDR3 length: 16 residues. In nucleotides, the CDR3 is TGTGCCAGCAAACCCCTGGGACTAGCGGGACGTAACATTCAGTACTTC. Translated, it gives CASKPLGLAGRNIQYF.

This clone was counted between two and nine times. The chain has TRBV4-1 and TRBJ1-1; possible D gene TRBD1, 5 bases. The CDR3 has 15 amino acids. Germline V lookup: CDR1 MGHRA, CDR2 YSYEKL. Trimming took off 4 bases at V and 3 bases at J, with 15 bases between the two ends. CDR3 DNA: TGCGCCAGCAGCCGGGTGTGGGGGTCGGACACTGAAGCTTTCTTT. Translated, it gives CASSRVWGSDTEAFF.

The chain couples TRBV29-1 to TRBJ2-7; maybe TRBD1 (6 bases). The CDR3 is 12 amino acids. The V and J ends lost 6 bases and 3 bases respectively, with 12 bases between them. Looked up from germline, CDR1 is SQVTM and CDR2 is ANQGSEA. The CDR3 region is CSVVEQGYEQYF. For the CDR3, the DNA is TGCAGCGTAGTAGAACAGGGCTACGAGCAGTACTTC.

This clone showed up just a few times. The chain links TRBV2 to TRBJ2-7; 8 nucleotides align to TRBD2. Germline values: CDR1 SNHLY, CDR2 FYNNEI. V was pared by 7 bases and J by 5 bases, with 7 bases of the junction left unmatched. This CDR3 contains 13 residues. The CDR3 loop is CASKGLETHEQYF. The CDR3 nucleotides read TGTGCCAGCAAGGGACTAGAGACCCACGAGCAGTACTTC.

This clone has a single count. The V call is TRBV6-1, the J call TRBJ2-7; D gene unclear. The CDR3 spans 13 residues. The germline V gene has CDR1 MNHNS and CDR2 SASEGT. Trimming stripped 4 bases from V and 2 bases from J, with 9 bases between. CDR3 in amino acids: CASSARATYEQYF. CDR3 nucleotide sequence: TGTGCCAGCAGTGCCCGGGCCACCTACGAGCAGTACTTC.

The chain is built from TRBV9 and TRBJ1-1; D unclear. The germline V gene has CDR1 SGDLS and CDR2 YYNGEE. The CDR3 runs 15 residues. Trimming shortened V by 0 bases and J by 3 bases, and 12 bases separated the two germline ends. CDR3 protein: CASSVAGEGDTEAFF. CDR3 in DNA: TGTGCCAGCAGCGTAGCTGGAGAGGGAGACACTGAAGCTTTCTTT.

The DNA of the CDR3 is TGTGCCAGCAGACAGGTTGACTACGAGCAGTACTTC. It encodes CASRQVDYEQYF. V gene TRBV28 combines with J gene TRBJ2-7; TRBD1 is a possible D gene (5 bases). In germline, CDR1 is MDHEN, CDR2 SYDVKM. This CDR3 has 12 residues. Trimming left V 6 bases short and J 3 bases short, with 9 bases between.

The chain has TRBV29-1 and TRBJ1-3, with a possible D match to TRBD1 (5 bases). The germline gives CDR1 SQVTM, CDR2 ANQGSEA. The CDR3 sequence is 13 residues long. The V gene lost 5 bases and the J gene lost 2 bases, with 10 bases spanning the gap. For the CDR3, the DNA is TGCAGCGTTACCCCAGGGACTGGAAACACCATATATTTT. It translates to CSVTPGTGNTIYF.

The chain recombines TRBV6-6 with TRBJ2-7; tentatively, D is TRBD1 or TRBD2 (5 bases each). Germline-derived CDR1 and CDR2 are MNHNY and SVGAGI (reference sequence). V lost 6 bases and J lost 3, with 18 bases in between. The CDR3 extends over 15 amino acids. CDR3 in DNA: TGTGCCAGCAGGGAGCGGCCAGGGCTTAACTACGAGCAGTACTTC. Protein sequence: CASRERPGLNYEQYF.

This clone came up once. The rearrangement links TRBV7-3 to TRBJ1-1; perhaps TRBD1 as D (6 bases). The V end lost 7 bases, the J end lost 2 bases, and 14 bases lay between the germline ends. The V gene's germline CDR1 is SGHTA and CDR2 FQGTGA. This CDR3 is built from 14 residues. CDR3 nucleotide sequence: TGTGCCAGCATGAACCCGGGACAAAACACTGAAGCTTTCTTT. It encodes CASMNPGQNTEAFF.

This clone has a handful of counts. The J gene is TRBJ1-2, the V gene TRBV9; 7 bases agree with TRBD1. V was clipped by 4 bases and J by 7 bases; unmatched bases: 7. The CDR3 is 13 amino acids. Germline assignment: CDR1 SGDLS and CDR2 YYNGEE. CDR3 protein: CASSSRQGGGYTF. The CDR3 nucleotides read TGTGCCAGCAGCTCCAGACAGGGCGGTGGCTACACCTTC.

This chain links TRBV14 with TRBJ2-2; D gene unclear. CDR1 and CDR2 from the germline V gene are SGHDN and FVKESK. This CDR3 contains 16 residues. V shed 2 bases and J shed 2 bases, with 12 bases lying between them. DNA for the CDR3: TGTGCCAGCAGCCAACTGACGGCAATTAACACCGGGGAGCTGTTTTTT. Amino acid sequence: CASSQLTAINTGELFF.

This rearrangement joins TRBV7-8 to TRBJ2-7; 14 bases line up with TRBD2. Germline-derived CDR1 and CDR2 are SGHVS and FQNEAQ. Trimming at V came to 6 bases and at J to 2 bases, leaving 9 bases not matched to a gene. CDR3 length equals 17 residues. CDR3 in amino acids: CASRGTSGSLMPYEQYF. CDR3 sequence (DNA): TGTGCCAGCAGGGGGACTAGCGGGAGTCTTATGCCCTACGAGCAGTACTTC.

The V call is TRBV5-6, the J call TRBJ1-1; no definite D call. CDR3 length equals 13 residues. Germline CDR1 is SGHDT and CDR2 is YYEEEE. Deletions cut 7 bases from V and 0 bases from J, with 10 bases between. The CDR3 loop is CASAVEMNTEAFF. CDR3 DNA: TGTGCCAGCGCGGTGGAGATGAACACTGAAGCTTTCTTT. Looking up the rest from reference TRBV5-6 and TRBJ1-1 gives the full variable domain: DAGVTQSPTHLIKTRGQQVTLRCSPKSGHDTVSWYQQALGQGPQFIFQYYEEEERQRGNFPDRFSGHQFPNYSSELNVNALLLGDSALYLCASAVEMNTEAFFGQGTRLTVV.

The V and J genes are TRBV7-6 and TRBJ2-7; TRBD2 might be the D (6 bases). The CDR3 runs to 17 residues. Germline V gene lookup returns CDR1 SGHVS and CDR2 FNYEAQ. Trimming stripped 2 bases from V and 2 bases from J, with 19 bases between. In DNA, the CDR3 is TGTGCCAGCAGCTTACAACTTGGGGGGACTGGGACCTACGAGCAGTACTTC. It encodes CASSLQLGGTGTYEQYF. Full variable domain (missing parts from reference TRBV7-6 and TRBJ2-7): GAGVSQSPRYKVTKRGQDVALRCDPISGHVSLYWYRQALGQGPEFLTYFNYEAQQDKSGLPNDRFSAERPEGSISTLTIQRTEQRDSAMYRCASSLQLGGTGTYEQYFGPGTRLTVT.

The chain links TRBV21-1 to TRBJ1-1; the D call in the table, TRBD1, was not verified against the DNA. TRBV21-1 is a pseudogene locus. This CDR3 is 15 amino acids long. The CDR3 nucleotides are TGTGCCAGCAGACCACATTTTACAGTGAACACTGAAGCTTTCTTT. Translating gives CASRPHFTVNTEAFF.

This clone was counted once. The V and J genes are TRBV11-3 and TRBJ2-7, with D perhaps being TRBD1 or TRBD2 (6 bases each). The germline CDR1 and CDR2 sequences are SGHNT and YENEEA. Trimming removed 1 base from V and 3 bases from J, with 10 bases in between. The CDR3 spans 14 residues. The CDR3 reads CASSLVADSYEQYF. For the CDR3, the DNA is TGTGCCAGCAGCTTAGTAGCGGACAGCTACGAGCAGTACTTC.

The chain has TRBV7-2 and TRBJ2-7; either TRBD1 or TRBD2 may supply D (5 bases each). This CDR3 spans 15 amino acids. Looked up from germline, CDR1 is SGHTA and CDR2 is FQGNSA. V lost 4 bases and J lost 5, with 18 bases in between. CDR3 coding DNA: TGTGCCAGCAGCTCCGCCGGGGCTGGAATACACGAGCAGTACTTC. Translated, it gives CASSSAGAGIHEQYF.

CDR3 in DNA: TGTGCCAGCAGTCAGGGGAGGGCCTCCTACGAGCAGTACTTC. Its translation is CASSQGRASYEQYF. V gene TRBV6-9 combines with J gene TRBJ2-7; TRBD2 is a possible D gene (7 bases). The germline gives CDR1 MNHGY, CDR2 SVAAGI. V was trimmed by 5 bases and J by 0 bases, leaving 11 bases between them. CDR3 length equals 14 residues.

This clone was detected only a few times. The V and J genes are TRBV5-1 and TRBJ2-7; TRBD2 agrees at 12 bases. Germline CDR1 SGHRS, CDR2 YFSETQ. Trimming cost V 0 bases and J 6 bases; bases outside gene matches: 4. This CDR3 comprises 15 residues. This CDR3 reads CASSLGLAGESEQYF. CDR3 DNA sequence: TGCGCCAGCAGCTTGGGACTAGCGGGAGAATCCGAGCAGTACTTC. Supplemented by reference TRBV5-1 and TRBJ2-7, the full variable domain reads KAGVTQTPRYLIKTRGQQVTLSCSPISGHRSVSWYQQTPGQGLQFLFEYFSETQRNKGNFPGRFSGRQFSNSRSEMNVSTLELGDSALYLCASSLGLAGESEQYFGPGTRLTVT.

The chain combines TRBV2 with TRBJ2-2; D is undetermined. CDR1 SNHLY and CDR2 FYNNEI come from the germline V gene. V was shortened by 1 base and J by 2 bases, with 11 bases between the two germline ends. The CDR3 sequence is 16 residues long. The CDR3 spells CASSEEGPPNTGELFF. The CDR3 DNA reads TGTGCCAGCAGTGAAGAGGGTCCCCCTAACACCGGGGAGCTGTTTTTT. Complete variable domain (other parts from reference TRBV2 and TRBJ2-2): EPEVTQTPSHQVTQMGQEVILRCVPISNHLYFYWYRQILGQKVEFLVSFYNNEISEKSEIFDDQFSVERPDGSNFTLKIRSTKLEDSAMYFCASSEEGPPNTGELFFGEGSRLTVL.

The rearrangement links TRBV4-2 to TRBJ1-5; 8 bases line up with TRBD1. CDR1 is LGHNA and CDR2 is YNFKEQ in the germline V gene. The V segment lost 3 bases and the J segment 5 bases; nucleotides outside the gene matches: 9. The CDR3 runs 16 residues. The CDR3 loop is CASSQIGQGSDQPQHF. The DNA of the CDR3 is TGTGCCAGCAGCCAGATAGGACAGGGCTCGGATCAGCCCCAGCATTTT.

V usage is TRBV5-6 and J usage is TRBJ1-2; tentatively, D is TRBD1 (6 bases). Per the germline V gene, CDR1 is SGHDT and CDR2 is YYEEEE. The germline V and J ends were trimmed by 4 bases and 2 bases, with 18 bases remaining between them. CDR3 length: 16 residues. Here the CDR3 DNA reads TGTGCCAGCAGCGGGACACAGGGAGTGGCGAACTATGGCTACACCTTC. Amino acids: CASSGTQGVANYGYTF.

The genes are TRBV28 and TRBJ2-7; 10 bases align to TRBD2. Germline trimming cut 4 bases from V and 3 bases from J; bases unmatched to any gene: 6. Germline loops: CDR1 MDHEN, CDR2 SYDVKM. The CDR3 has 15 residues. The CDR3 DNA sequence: TGTGCCAGCAGTTCTTTAGCGGGAGGCCGCTACGAGCAGTACTTC. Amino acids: CASSSLAGGRYEQYF.

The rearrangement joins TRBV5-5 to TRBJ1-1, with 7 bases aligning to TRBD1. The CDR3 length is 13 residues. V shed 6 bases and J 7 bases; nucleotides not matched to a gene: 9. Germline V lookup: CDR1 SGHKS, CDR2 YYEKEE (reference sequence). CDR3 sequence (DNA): TGTGCCAGCAACTCGAACAGGGGACGTGAAGCTTTCTTT. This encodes CASNSNRGREAFF. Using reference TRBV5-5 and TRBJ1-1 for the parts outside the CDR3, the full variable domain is DAGVTQSPTHLIKTRGQQVTLRCSPISGHKSVSWYQQVLGQGPQFIFQYYEKEERGRGNFPDRFSARQFPNYSSELNVNALLLGDSALYLCASNSNRGREAFFGQGTRLTVV.

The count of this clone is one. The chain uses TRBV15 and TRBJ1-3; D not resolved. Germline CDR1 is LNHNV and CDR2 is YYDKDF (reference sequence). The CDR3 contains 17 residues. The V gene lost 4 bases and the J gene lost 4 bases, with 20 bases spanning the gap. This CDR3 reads CATSIVKGLFRGNTIYF. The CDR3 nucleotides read TGTGCCACCAGCATAGTGAAGGGCCTCTTTCGAGGAAACACCATATATTTT.

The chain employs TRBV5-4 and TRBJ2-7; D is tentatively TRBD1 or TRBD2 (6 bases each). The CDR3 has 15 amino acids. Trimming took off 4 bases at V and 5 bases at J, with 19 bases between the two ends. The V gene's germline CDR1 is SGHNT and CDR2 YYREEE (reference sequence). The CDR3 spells CASSLEGVWGHEQYF. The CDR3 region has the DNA TGTGCCAGCAGCCTGGAGGGGGTTTGGGGCCACGAGCAGTACTTC.